The 30 T cell receptor beta chains below come from one sample, sequenced in a study of T cell repertoires in cytomegalovirus infection. No antigen has been identified for these receptors. Via MiXCR, TCRdb re-called the reads, giving one row per CDR3 protein. Of about 890,000 distinct CDR3 sequences detected, 25% to 40% appear once; the ten largest clones hold roughly 12%. This sample comprised cultured CD8+ T cells from PBMCs, obtained from culture after CMV antigen stimulation. These receptors originate from a human donor in good health (CMV status not recorded). Some clones in this sample may be carry-over from other donors' samples.

This clonotype was counted between two and nine times. The J gene is TRBJ2-1, the V gene TRBV6-5, with 10 bases that match TRBD2. Looked up from germline, CDR1 is MNHEY and CDR2 is SVGAGI. Losses at the gene ends were 4 bases for V and 4 bases for J; bases not matched to a gene: 4. This CDR3 spans 15 amino acids. Here the CDR3 DNA reads TGTGCCAGCAGTTGGAATAGCGGGGGGTACAATGAGCAGTTCTTC. It is translated as CASSWNSGGYNEQFF.

The J gene is TRBJ2-3, the V gene TRBV6-5; 15 nucleotides agree with TRBD2. The junction had 8 bases not matched to a gene; V was cut back by 4 bases and J by 3 bases. CDR3 length equals 18 residues. The germline V gene has CDR1 MNHEY and CDR2 SVGAGI. CDR3 region: CASSWTSGGALRTDTQYF. The CDR3 nucleotides are TGTGCCAGCAGTTGGACTAGCGGGGGGGCGCTAAGAACAGATACGCAGTATTTT.

This clonotype has more than one count but fewer than ten. The gene calls are TRBV11-2 and TRBJ1-2, with D maybe TRBD1 (6 bases). The CDR3 is 17 amino acids. The V gene's germline CDR1 is SGHAT and CDR2 FQNNGV. Trimming left V 1 base short and J 0 bases short, with 15 bases between. The CDR3 sequence: CASSLGLWQGPNYGYTF. DNA for the CDR3: TGTGCCAGCAGCTTAGGACTGTGGCAGGGGCCTAACTATGGCTACACCTTC. Full variable domain (missing parts from reference TRBV11-2 and TRBJ1-2): EAGVAQSPRYKIIEKRQSVAFWCNPISGHATLYWYQQILGQGPKLLIQFQNNGVVDDSQLPKDRFSAERLKGVDSTLKIQPAKLEDSAVYLCASSLGLWQGPNYGYTFGSGTRLTVV.

There are a few counts of this clonotype. The J gene is TRBJ1-5, the V gene TRBV4-3; D might be TRBD1 (5 bases). Per germline, CDR1 LGHNA and CDR2 YSLEER. The V end lost 0 bases, the J end lost 3 bases, and 12 bases lay between the germline ends. The CDR3 consists of 16 residues. CDR3 DNA sequence: TGCGCCAGCAGCCAAGACAGGGACCACTCCAATCAGCCCCAGCATTTT. Translated, it gives CASSQDRDHSNQPQHF.

This clonotype has only a few counts. V usage is TRBV28 and J usage is TRBJ2-5, with TRBD1 matching 8 bases. The germline CDR1 and CDR2 sequences are MDHEN and SYDVKM. The CDR3 is 15 amino acids. The V and J ends lost 4 bases and 5 bases, in that order; junction bases with no gene match: 9. The CDR3 sequence is CASSSRQGFAETQYF. As DNA, the CDR3 is TGTGCCAGCAGTTCCAGACAGGGGTTTGCGGAGACCCAGTACTTC.

This clonotype was seen ten or more times. The chain has TRBV7-2 and TRBJ2-5; D perhaps matches TRBD2 (6 bases). Germline CDR1 reads SGHTA; CDR2 reads FQGNSA. V shed 7 bases and J shed 5 bases, with 20 bases lying between them. CDR3 length equals 15 residues. CDR3 in DNA: TGTGCCAGCACCGCTTACTGGGGGGACCGTGAGACCCAGTACTTC. Residues: CASTAYWGDRETQYF.

The V and J genes are TRBV27 and TRBJ2-5; TRBD2 might be the D (6 bases). Germline V CDR1 and CDR2: MNHEY, SMNVEV (reference sequence). Trimming stripped 5 bases from V and 2 bases from J, with 9 bases between. This CDR3 is built from 13 residues. CDR3 sequence reads: CASSRDFQETQYF. For the CDR3, the DNA is TGTGCCAGCAGTCGGGACTTTCAAGAGACCCAGTACTTC.

V gene TRBV29-1 combines with J gene TRBJ2-1; unclear D gene. This CDR3 comprises 13 residues. V was pared by 6 bases and J by 4 bases, with 13 bases between. Germline V gives CDR1 SQVTM, CDR2 ANQGSEA. The CDR3 here is CSVEPDIYNEQFF. CDR3 nucleotides: TGCAGCGTCGAGCCCGACATATACAATGAGCAGTTCTTC.

There are a few counts of this clonotype. The rearrangement joins TRBV9 to TRBJ1-1, with a possible D match to TRBD1 (6 bases). The V gene lost 0 bases and the J gene lost 2 bases, with 11 bases spanning the gap. The CDR3 contains 15 residues. Germline CDR1 is SGDLS and CDR2 is YYNGEE. CDR3 protein: CASSVEGTHNTEAFF. The CDR3 DNA reads as TGTGCCAGCAGCGTAGAAGGGACACACAACACTGAAGCTTTCTTT.

In its sample, this clonotype was seen many times. This rearrangement joins TRBV7-8 to TRBJ2-5, with 10 bases that match TRBD1. This CDR3 contains 17 residues. In germline, CDR1 is SGHVS, CDR2 FQNEAQ. With 1 base clipped from V and 6 bases from J, the junction kept 11 bases outside the gene matches. The CDR3 is CASSLDRDRGAMKTQYF. CDR3 DNA: TGTGCCAGCAGCTTAGACCGGGACAGGGGAGCTATGAAGACCCAGTACTTC.

This clonotype showed up just a few times. V usage is TRBV27 and J usage is TRBJ1-5; no firm D call. CDR1 is MNHEY, CDR2 SMNVEV, per germline (reference sequence). This CDR3 has 15 amino acids. The germline V and J ends were trimmed by 2 bases and 9 bases, with 17 bases remaining between them. CDR3 sequence reads: CASSLRQDPPRPQHF. CDR3 sequence (DNA): TGTGCCAGCAGTTTACGCCAGGACCCTCCTCGGCCCCAGCATTTT.

This chain connects TRBV4-1 to TRBJ1-2; D unresolved. The CDR3 is 15 amino acids. The germline CDR1 and CDR2 sequences are MGHRA and YSYEKL. Trimming removed 0 bases at V and 2 bases at J, with 10 bases between. The CDR3 coding sequence is TGCGCCAGCAGCCAAGATCCCGTGGGGAACTATGGCTACACCTTC. The encoded protein is CASSQDPVGNYGYTF.

This clonotype was observed a few times. The J gene is TRBJ2-7, the V gene TRBV4-1; 14 bases are shared with TRBD2. V was pared by 4 bases and J by 4 bases, with 3 bases of the junction left unmatched. Germline V CDR1 and CDR2: MGHRA, YSYEKL. The CDR3 runs 15 residues. For the CDR3, the DNA is TGCGCCAGCAGCCGACTAGCGGGGGGGCCGTACGAGCAGTACTTC. Its translation: CASSRLAGGPYEQYF.

The chain combines TRBV11-3 with TRBJ2-5, with TRBD1 as a possible D gene (6 bases). From germline, CDR1 is SGHNT and CDR2 YENEEA. The germline V and J ends were trimmed by 5 bases and 1 base, with 14 bases remaining between them. The CDR3 spans 15 residues. The DNA of the CDR3 is TGTGCCAGCAGCCCGGGACATTTGTCCCAAGAGACCCAGTACTTC. Its protein product is CASSPGHLSQETQYF.

In its sample, this clonotype was seen a few times. V usage is TRBV7-9 and J usage is TRBJ2-1; 12 bases are a match to TRBD2. Germline lookup yields CDR1 SEHNR and CDR2 FQNEAQ (reference sequence). Unmatched junction bases numbered 7, after V lost 5 bases and J lost 8 bases. This CDR3 comprises 15 residues. The CDR3 reads CASSHPLAGGYEQFF. In DNA form, the CDR3 reads TGTGCCAGCAGCCATCCACTAGCGGGGGGTTATGAGCAGTTCTTC.

This rearrangement joins TRBV12-3 or TRBV12-4 to TRBJ1-1; D is uncertain. The CDR3 loop spans 16 amino acids. Trimming removed 5 bases at V and 0 bases at J, with 16 bases between. CDR3 sequence reads: CASSTWEHFMNTEAFF. The CDR3 coding sequence is TGTGCCAGCAGTACTTGGGAACACTTCATGAACACTGAAGCTTTCTTT.

The chain carries TRBV9 and TRBJ2-1; D may be TRBD1 or TRBD2 (6 bases each). Germline CDR1 SGDLS, CDR2 YYNGEE. The V end lost 0 bases, the J end lost 4 bases, and 23 bases lay between the germline ends. The CDR3 spans 19 residues. The CDR3: CASSVVPGVPGALYNEQFF. The CDR3 coding sequence is TGTGCCAGCAGCGTAGTCCCCGGAGTACCGGGGGCACTTTACAATGAGCAGTTCTTC. The complete variable domain, with remaining parts taken from reference TRBV9 and TRBJ2-1, reads DSGVTQTPKHLITATGQRVTLRCSPRSGDLSVYWYQQSLDQGLQFLIQYYNGEERAKGNILERFSAQQFPDLHSELNLSSLELGDSALYFCASSVVPGVPGALYNEQFFGPGTRLTVL.

The chain is built from TRBV12-3 or TRBV12-4 and TRBJ1-2, with TRBD1 as a possible D gene (6 bases). The CDR3 totals 13 residues. Trimming took 6 bases from V and 4 from J, leaving 12 bases between them. This chain's CDR3 is CASSGQLVYGYTF. CDR3 nucleotide sequence: TGTGCCAGCAGCGGACAGCTCGTCTATGGCTACACCTTC.

The rearrangement links TRBV14 to TRBJ2-2; D is undetermined. The germline V gene has CDR1 SGHDN and CDR2 FVKESK. CDR3 length: 17 amino acids. V gave up 0 bases and J gave up 5 bases, with 16 bases separating them. CDR3 sequence: CASSQDGRKLPTGELFF. DNA for the CDR3: TGTGCCAGCAGCCAAGATGGTCGAAAGTTACCGACCGGGGAGCTGTTTTTT.

This clonotype was picked up many times. The chain has TRBV12-3 or TRBV12-4 and TRBJ1-1; 8 nucleotides align to TRBD1. The V segment lost 6 bases and the J segment 0 bases; nucleotides outside the gene matches: 3. CDR3 length equals 14 residues. The chain's CDR3 is CASSGQGMNTEAFF. CDR3 in DNA: TGTGCCAGCAGCGGACAGGGTATGAACACTGAAGCTTTCTTT.

There are a few counts of this clonotype. V and J are TRBV7-6 and TRBJ2-5, with D maybe TRBD2 (6 bases). Germline V gene data show CDR1 as SGHVS and CDR2 as FNYEAQ. V was cut by 6 bases and J by 1 base, with 18 bases left in between. The CDR3 loop spans 16 amino acids. CDR3 in amino acids: CASSRPTSSSQETQYF. CDR3 coding DNA: TGTGCCAGCAGTCGTCCCACTAGCAGCTCCCAAGAGACCCAGTACTTC.

This clonotype was counted between two and nine times. This chain uses TRBV5-5 with TRBJ2-7; D is possibly TRBD1 or TRBD2 (5 bases each). The V end was cut by 6 bases, the J end by 1 base, with 14 bases between. Germline lookup yields CDR1 SGHKS and CDR2 YYEKEE (reference sequence). The CDR3 length is 14 residues. Here the CDR3 DNA reads TGTGCCAGCACCTTAGGGACCTCGTCCTACGAGCAGTACTTC. Translating gives CASTLGTSSYEQYF.

This clonotype has more than one count but fewer than ten. The gene calls are TRBV12-3 or TRBV12-4 and TRBJ2-2, with D possibly being TRBD2 (7 bases). This CDR3 comprises 16 residues. The V and J ends lost 3 bases and 4 bases respectively, with 15 bases between them. The CDR3: CASSFPSRGGTGELFF. Written as DNA, the CDR3 is TGTGCCAGCAGTTTCCCAAGTAGGGGGGGCACCGGGGAGCTGTTTTTT.

This chain connects TRBV6-2 or TRBV6-3 to TRBJ2-1; 9 bases map to TRBD1. The CDR3 contains 14 residues. Germline V gives CDR1 MNHEY, CDR2 SVGEGT. V lost 4 bases to trimming and J lost 5 bases; unmatched junction nucleotides: 3. Here the CDR3 DNA reads TGTGCCAGCAGTTTACAGGGGGCGGACAATGAGCAGTTCTTC. Encoded protein: CASSLQGADNEQFF.

The rearrangement links TRBV7-9 to TRBJ2-1, with TRBD2 matching 7 bases. Germline V gene data show CDR1 as SEHNR and CDR2 as FQNEAQ (reference sequence). V dropped 5 bases and J dropped 3; count of bases not matched to a gene: 7. The CDR3 length is 15 residues. The CDR3 loop reads CASSPTSAHYNEQFF. In DNA form, the CDR3 reads TGTGCCAGCAGCCCCACTAGCGCCCACTACAATGAGCAGTTCTTC.

At least ten counts were recorded for this clonotype. The V gene is TRBV7-6, the J gene TRBJ2-7; D could derive from TRBD1 or TRBD2 (6 bases each). There are 20 residues in the CDR3. Between the trimmed V and J ends, which lost 4 bases and 5 bases, there was a span of 33 bases. Germline assignment: CDR1 SGHVS and CDR2 FNYEAQ. The CDR3 DNA reads as TGTGCCAGCAGCTCGCCCCCCGGAGGAGGGATTGGTGGGGGCGTCGACGAGCAGTACTTC. As protein: CASSSPPGGGIGGGVDEQYF.

This clonotype was found a few times. V and J are TRBV12-3 or TRBV12-4 and TRBJ2-4; D uncertain. The CDR3 consists of 13 residues. V lost 5 bases to trimming and J lost 7 bases, with 12 bases between them. CDR3 DNA sequence: TGTGCCAGCAGTCTAATTAATTTGAACATTCAGTACTTC. Residues: CASSLINLNIQYF.

J is TRBJ1-4 and V is TRBV12-3 or TRBV12-4; unclear D gene. The CDR3 loop spans 13 amino acids. The ends were cut back, 3 bases at V and 3 bases at J, with 5 bases in the middle. CDR3 amino acids: CASSFSSNEKLFF. The CDR3 DNA reads as TGTGCCAGCAGTTTTTCCTCTAATGAAAAACTGTTTTTT.

The V and J genes are TRBV29-1 and TRBJ2-2, with a weak D call TRBD2 (5 bases). CDR3 length: 14 amino acids. Trimming took 3 bases from V and 0 from J, leaving 8 bases between them. Germline V gene sequence: CDR1 SQVTM, CDR2 ANQGSEA. In nucleotides, the CDR3 is TGCAGCGTTGAGCCGGGGTCGAACACCGGGGAGCTGTTTTTT. As protein: CSVEPGSNTGELFF.

The table lists this clonotype with a few counts. The chain is built from TRBV28 and TRBJ2-2, with 9 bases that match TRBD2. CDR3 length: 15 amino acids. Trimming took 5 bases from V and 4 from J; bases not matched to a gene: 5. Germline loops: CDR1 MDHEN, CDR2 SYDVKM. CDR3 protein: CASSQRGAGTGELFF. The DNA of the CDR3 is TGTGCCAGCAGTCAGCGGGGGGCGGGCACCGGGGAGCTGTTTTTT.